The 17 T cell receptor beta chains in this list originate from one sample, sequenced in a study of blood T cell repertoires in COVID-19. Sequencing used immunoSEQ multiplex PCR; TCRdb keeps in-frame clones, though not all of them. The sample contains hundreds of thousands of clones, 85% to 90% of which appear only once. Material: peripheral blood. The receptors derive from an elderly man with acute or convalescent COVID-19.

This sequence joins TRBV6-1 and TRBJ2-1; D possibly corresponds to TRBD1 (6 bases). The V gene lost 3 bases and the J gene lost 4 bases, with 10 bases spanning the gap. Germline V CDR1 and CDR2: MNHNS, SASEGT. The CDR3 extends over 14 amino acids. CDR3: CASSDADRYNEQFF. The DNA for the CDR3 is TGTGCCAGCAGTGACGCTGACAGGTACAATGAGCAGTTCTTC.

This CDR3 is CASSQVPSWDSTDDTQYF. The CDR3 DNA reads TGTGCCAGCAGCCAAGTCCCGTCTTGGGACAGCACCGACGATACGCAGTATTTT. The gene calls are TRBV14 and TRBJ2-3, with 7 bases aligning to TRBD1. The CDR3 extends over 18 amino acids. Germline V gene data show CDR1 as SGHDN and CDR2 as FVKESK. With 1 base clipped from V and 6 bases from J, the junction kept 16 bases outside the gene matches.

This clone was detected once. The CDR3 sequence: CASSPTSGSTGEQFF. The CDR3 DNA reads as TGTGCCAGCAGCCCAACTAGCGGGAGCACCGGGGAGCAGTTCTTC. V and J are TRBV5-4 and TRBJ2-1, with 11 bases identical to TRBD2. The trim removed 4 bases at V and 10 bases at J, leaving 10 bases unmatched. The CDR3 length is 15 residues. CDR1 SGHNT and CDR2 YYREEE come from the germline V gene (reference sequence).

This clone was observed once. The chain combines TRBV6-2 or TRBV6-3 with TRBJ2-7; D may be TRBD2 (6 bases). Germline V gene sequence: CDR1 MNHEY, CDR2 SVGEGT. The CDR3 length is 16 residues. Trimming cost V 3 bases and J 3 bases, with 18 bases left between them. CDR3 loop: CASSYTRGGVNYEQYF. The CDR3 DNA is TGTGCCAGCAGTTATACCCGGGGAGGCGTAAACTACGAGCAGTACTTC.

The chain carries TRBV28 and TRBJ2-1; no definite D call. The germline V gene encodes CDR1 MDHEN and CDR2 SYDVKM. Trimming removed 2 bases from V and 8 bases from J, with 16 bases in between. The CDR3 consists of 15 residues. The CDR3 is CASSLRQAGKHEQFF. The CDR3 region has the DNA TGTGCCAGCAGTTTAAGGCAGGCCGGAAAACATGAGCAGTTCTTC.

This sequence joins TRBV6-2 or TRBV6-3 and TRBJ2-5; 10 bases fit TRBD2. CDR1 is MNHEY, CDR2 SVGEGT, per germline. CDR3 length: 15 residues. J gave up 2 bases and V 6 bases, and 6 bases lay outside the gene matches. For the CDR3, the DNA is TGTGCCAGCAGCCCGGGACTAGCGTTACAAGAGACCCAGTACTTC. This encodes CASSPGLALQETQYF.

This CDR3 is CASLISRDVTEAFF. For the CDR3, the DNA is TGTGCCAGCCTCATCTCGAGGGATGTGACTGAAGCTTTCTTT. The V gene is TRBV6-5, the J gene TRBJ1-1; D is unresolved. CDR1 and CDR2 from the germline V gene are MNHEY and SVGAGI. Trimming left V 8 bases short and J 5 bases short, with 18 bases between. This CDR3 contains 14 residues.

On this clone: One junction end does not reproduce the germline sequence, and a read error may be involved. The chain is built from TRBV7-7 and TRBJ2-5, with D maybe TRBD1 (6 bases). From germline, CDR1 is SSHAT and CDR2 FNYEAQ (reference sequence). The CDR3 totals 15 residues. The CDR3 DNA is TGTGCTAGCAGCTTAGGGGGTAGGGGCCAAGAGACCCAGTACTTC. This sequence encodes CASSLGGRGQETQYF.

Regarding this clone: Distinct nucleotide sequences in the sample also encode this CDR3. V is TRBV6-5 and J is TRBJ2-2; D possibly corresponds to TRBD2 (5 bases). Germline loops: CDR1 MNHEY, CDR2 SVGAGI. The ends were cut back, 5 bases at V and 5 bases at J, with 6 bases in the middle. CDR3 length: 12 amino acids. CDR3 protein: CASSRGTGELFF. The CDR3 DNA is TGTGCCAGCAGTAGAGGGACCGGGGAGCTGTTTTTT.

The chain uses TRBV6-5 and TRBJ2-2; 9 positions agree with TRBD1. The CDR3 runs to 14 residues. The V gene end was trimmed by 6 bases and the J gene end by 6 bases; junction bases not matched to a gene: 5. The germline gives CDR1 MNHEY, CDR2 SVGAGI. This CDR3 is CASRTDRGSGELFF. DNA for the CDR3: TGTGCCAGCAGAACGGACAGGGGATCCGGGGAGCTGTTTTTT.

V usage is TRBV7-8 and J usage is TRBJ2-1; D not certain. This CDR3 region has 11 residues. CDR1 is SGHVS, CDR2 FQNEAQ, per germline. V was shortened by 5 bases and J by 8 bases, with 7 bases between the two germline ends. The CDR3 here is CASSLFHEQFF. Written as DNA, the CDR3 is TGTGCCAGCAGCCTCTTTCATGAGCAGTTCTTC.

The chain joins TRBV5-1 to TRBJ1-6; TRBD1 aligns across 10 bases. Germline values: CDR1 SGHRS, CDR2 YFSETQ. The CDR3 has 15 amino acids. The V segment lost 2 bases and the J segment 9 bases; nucleotides outside the gene matches: 5. For the CDR3, the DNA is TGCGCCAGCAGCTTTGACAGGGGGCTTGGTTCACCCCTCCACTTT. Translated, it gives CASSFDRGLGSPLHF.

This rearrangement joins TRBV21-1 to TRBJ2-2; TRBD1 is taken as the D call from the table, unchecked against the DNA. TRBV21-1 is a pseudogene. CDR3 size: 16 residues. The CDR3 spells CASSKGADRNTGELFF. The CDR3 coding sequence is TGTGCCAGCAGCAAAGGCGCGGACAGGAACACCGGGGAGCTGTTTTTT.

The rearrangement links TRBV27 to TRBJ1-1; TRBD1 matches 7 bases. Germline-derived CDR1 and CDR2 are MNHEY and SMNVEV (reference sequence). The J segment lost 1 base and the V segment lost 2 bases, leaving 4 bases of the junction unmatched. This CDR3 has 15 residues. CDR3 in DNA: TGTGCCAGCAGTTTAAGGACAGGAGGGAACACTGAAGCTTTCTTT. This translates into CASSLRTGGNTEAFF.

The J gene is TRBJ2-3, the V gene TRBV6-5, with TRBD2 identical over 14 bases. The germline V gene has CDR1 MNHEY and CDR2 SVGAGI. J lost 5 bases, V lost 2 bases, and 3 bases had no gene match. CDR3 length: 16 residues. Here the CDR3 DNA reads TGTGCCAGCAGTTACGCGGGACTAGCGGGAGTAGATACGCAGTATTTT. Amino acid sequence: CASSYAGLAGVDTQYF.

The chain uses TRBV9 and TRBJ2-3, with 9 bases fitting TRBD2. CDR1 and CDR2 (germline): SGDLS, YYNGEE. V lost 3 bases and J lost 6; bases outside the gene matches: 17. The CDR3 sequence is 18 residues long. This CDR3 reads CASSDPEASGTLRDTQYF. DNA of the CDR3: TGTGCCAGCAGCGATCCGGAAGCTAGCGGGACTCTGAGGGATACGCAGTATTTT.

This chain connects TRBV6-5 to TRBJ2-3; D perhaps matches TRBD2 (6 bases). The germline gives CDR1 MNHEY, CDR2 SVGAGI. Trimming removed 0 bases at V and 6 bases at J, with 16 bases between. The CDR3 extends over 16 amino acids. As DNA, the CDR3 is TGTGCCAGCAGTTACTCGGGGGGTACCGCCTTCGATACGCAGTATTTT. This translates into CASSYSGGTAFDTQYF.